Presented here are 25 T cell receptor beta chains from one specimen sequenced in a study of blood T cell repertoires in COVID-19. The method was immunoSEQ multiplex PCR; TCRdb's version includes in-frame clones alone and lacks a portion of them. The sample shows around 250,000 clones, about 80% of them seen only once. The sequencing sample was made of PBMCs or T cells enriched from blood (not recorded which). These receptors were obtained from a man aged 35 to 55 who had recovered from COVID-19.

The rearrangement links TRBV7-2 to TRBJ1-2, with D uncertain. This CDR3 spans 14 amino acids. The V end was cut by 11 bases, the J end by 4 bases, with 20 bases between. CDR1 SGHTA and CDR2 FQGNSA come from the germline V gene. The chain's CDR3 is CASLSGPGSYGYTF. The CDR3, as DNA: TGTGCCTCTCTTTCCGGACCCGGGAGCTATGGCTACACCTTC. The full variable domain, its missing parts supplied by reference TRBV7-2 and TRBJ1-2, is GAGVSQSPSNKVTEKGKDVELRCDPISGHTALYWYRQSLGQGLEFLIYFQGNSAPDKSGLPSDRFSAERTGGSVSTLTIQRTQQEDSAVYLCASLSGPGSYGYTFGSGTRLTVV.

This chain uses TRBV30 with TRBJ1-5, with D hard to call. With 1 base removed from V and 3 bases from J, the gap between germline ends came to 7 bases. The length of the CDR3 is 13 residues. CDR1 is GTSNPN and CDR2 is SVGIG in the germline V gene (reference sequence). DNA for the CDR3: TGTGCCTGGAGTGGCGGTTTCAATCAGCCCCAGCATTTT. It encodes CAWSGGFNQPQHF.

The CDR3 nucleotides read TGTGCCAGCAGTGACCCCTTCAATCAGCCCCAGCATTTT. This sequence encodes CASSDPFNQPQHF. J is TRBJ1-5 and V is TRBV6-4; no clear D gene. Germline V gene data show CDR1 as MRHNA and CDR2 as SNTAGT. V was trimmed by 2 bases and J by 3 bases, leaving 5 bases between them. The CDR3 is made up of 13 amino acids.

The rearrangement links TRBV7-2 to TRBJ2-1, with 9 bases aligning to TRBD1. This CDR3 has 16 amino acids. Unmatched junction bases numbered 4, after V lost 1 base and J lost 3 bases. Germline V CDR1 and CDR2: SGHTA, FQGNSA. In nucleotides, the CDR3 is TGTGCCAGCAGCTTAGTGGGACAGGGTTACTACAATGAGCAGTTCTTC. As protein: CASSLVGQGYYNEQFF.

The CDR3 nucleotides are TGCGCCAGCAGCTTGTCGATCGGGACAGGGGTCTACGAGCAGTACTTC. Its translation: CASSLSIGTGVYEQYF. The J gene is TRBJ2-7, the V gene TRBV5-1, with TRBD1 matching 10 bases. The V and J ends lost 1 base and 3 bases, in that order; junction bases with no gene match: 7. This CDR3 region has 16 residues. Germline V lookup: CDR1 SGHRS, CDR2 YFSETQ.

The chain combines TRBV11-3 with TRBJ1-1; D remains ambiguous. Trimming stripped 0 bases from V and 4 bases from J, with 9 bases between. Germline V gives CDR1 SGHNT, CDR2 YENEEA. The CDR3 spans 14 residues. CDR3 sequence reads: CASSLDLGSTEAFF. The CDR3 coding sequence is TGTGCCAGCAGCTTAGATCTGGGGAGCACTGAAGCTTTCTTT.

The genes are TRBV7-2 and TRBJ2-1, with D possibly matching TRBD2 (7 bases). The germline CDR1 and CDR2 sequences are SGHTA and FQGNSA. The CDR3 spans 14 residues. The V end lost 8 bases, the J end lost 5 bases, and 16 bases lay between the germline ends. The CDR3 reads CASRGRGAHNEQFF. DNA for the CDR3: TGTGCCAGCCGGGGACGGGGGGCCCACAATGAGCAGTTCTTC.

The genes are TRBV5-1 and TRBJ2-3; TRBD2 matches 9 bases. Trimming removed 8 bases from V and 0 bases from J; junction bases left unmatched: 4. Germline CDR1 SGHRS, CDR2 YFSETQ. The CDR3 spans 14 residues. CDR3 residues: CASVAGVSTDTQYF. CDR3 sequence (DNA): TGCGCCAGTGTAGCGGGAGTAAGCACAGATACGCAGTATTTT.

The gene calls are TRBV2 and TRBJ1-1; 8 bases line up with TRBD1. The V segment lost 7 bases and the J segment 3 bases; nucleotides outside the gene matches: 10. Germline-derived CDR1 and CDR2 are SNHLY and FYNNEI. The CDR3 runs 15 residues. This chain's CDR3 is CASTQQGAQDTEAFF. The CDR3 DNA reads as TGTGCCAGCACCCAGCAGGGGGCGCAGGACACTGAAGCTTTCTTT. Full variable domain (remainder filled in from reference TRBV2 and TRBJ1-1): EPEVTQTPSHQVTQMGQEVILRCVPISNHLYFYWYRQILGQKVEFLVSFYNNEISEKSEIFDDQFSVERPDGSNFTLKIRSTKLEDSAMYFCASTQQGAQDTEAFFGQGTRLTVV.

This sequence joins TRBV7-2 and TRBJ2-3, with D possibly matching TRBD2 (7 bases). The germline V and J ends were trimmed by 3 bases and 6 bases, with 13 bases remaining between them. The CDR3 has 14 residues. Germline lookup yields CDR1 SGHTA and CDR2 FQGNSA. CDR3 sequence reads: CASSLGGAFDTQYF. CDR3 DNA sequence: TGTGCCAGCAGCTTGGGGGGGGCCTTTGATACGCAGTATTTT.

This clone was detected a few times. This rearrangement joins TRBV6-1 to TRBJ1-2; TRBD1 aligns across 8 bases. The junction had 10 bases not matched to a gene; V was cut back by 3 bases and J by 4 bases. The CDR3 covers 16 residues. Germline CDR1 MNHNS, CDR2 SASEGT. The CDR3 protein is CASSETGAAFGYGYTF. The CDR3 bases are TGTGCCAGCAGTGAGACAGGGGCGGCCTTTGGCTATGGCTACACCTTC.

The sample holds one count of this clone. CDR3 region: CASSLAGGAPQPQHF. CDR3 DNA sequence: TGTGCCAGCAGCTTGGCCGGAGGGGCCCCCCAGCCCCAGCATTTT. The gene calls are TRBV5-5 and TRBJ1-5; TRBD1 is a possible D gene (5 bases). Germline CDR1 SGHKS, CDR2 YYEKEE (reference sequence). The CDR3 loop spans 15 amino acids. Trimming shortened V by 0 bases and J by 7 bases, and 14 bases separated the two germline ends.

The chain links TRBV7-6 to TRBJ2-7; possible D gene TRBD1, 6 bases. The CDR3 extends over 15 amino acids. Trimming left V 0 bases short and J 2 bases short, with 11 bases between. Germline V gives CDR1 SGHVS, CDR2 FNYEAQ. CDR3 nucleotide sequence: TGTGCCAGCAGCTTAGCGGGGGCCGCCACCTACGAGCAGTACTTC. Translating it yields CASSLAGAATYEQYF.

The chain joins TRBV24-1 to TRBJ1-2; maybe TRBD1 (5 bases). The germline V gene encodes CDR1 KGHDR and CDR2 SFDVKD. Trimming took 1 base from V and 7 from J, leaving 9 bases between them. The length of the CDR3 is 13 residues. CDR3 in amino acids: CATSDFQGGGYTF. In DNA, the CDR3 is TGTGCCACCAGTGATTTCCAGGGTGGTGGCTACACCTTC.

This sequence joins TRBV5-6 and TRBJ1-2, with 8 bases aligning to TRBD1. Trimming took 4 bases from V and 4 from J; bases not matched to a gene: 9. The CDR3 has 15 amino acids. CDR1 is SGHDT and CDR2 is YYEEEE in the germline V gene. The CDR3 coding sequence is TGTGCCAGCAGCCGGCAGAGGGACAGGACCTATGGCTACACCTTC. Encoded protein: CASSRQRDRTYGYTF.

The V gene is TRBV6-2 or TRBV6-3, the J gene TRBJ1-1, with D possibly matching TRBD1 (5 bases). Per germline, CDR1 MNHEY and CDR2 SVGEGT. Trimming pared 6 bases from V and 6 bases from J, leaving 20 bases between. The CDR3 has 15 residues. CDR3 nucleotide sequence: TGTGCCAGCAGCATGTCTCAGCCGCGGGGGGCTGAAGCTTTCTTT. This sequence encodes CASSMSQPRGAEAFF.

The chain recombines TRBV7-3 with TRBJ1-2, with 7 bases that match TRBD1. The length of the CDR3 is 14 residues. Germline V gene lookup returns CDR1 SGHTA and CDR2 FQGTGA. Unmatched junction bases numbered 8, after V lost 4 bases and J lost 6 bases. CDR3 in amino acids: CASSSPNRGNGYTF. CDR3 coding DNA: TGTGCCAGCAGCTCGCCCAACAGGGGTAATGGCTACACCTTC.

The rearrangement uses TRBV6-5 and TRBJ1-2; weak D call: TRBD1 (6 bases). V was cut by 5 bases and J by 4 bases, with 14 bases left in between. CDR3 length: 14 amino acids. Germline CDR1 and CDR2: MNHEY and SVGAGI. Written as DNA, the CDR3 is TGTGCCAGCAGTAGACCACAGGGCGGCTATGGCTACACCTTC. Translation: CASSRPQGGYGYTF.

This clone showed up just once. The chain employs TRBV7-2 and TRBJ2-3; 14 bases match TRBD2. The V gene's germline CDR1 is SGHTA and CDR2 FQGNSA. This CDR3 region has 17 residues. V gave up 1 base and J gave up 8 bases; unmatched junction bases: 8. The chain's CDR3 is CASSLGLAGGTGGTQYF. In DNA form, the CDR3 reads TGTGCCAGCAGCTTAGGACTAGCGGGAGGGACTGGGGGTACGCAGTATTTT.

The V and J genes are TRBV27 and TRBJ2-1, with TRBD2 matching over 11 bases. Germline V gene sequence: CDR1 MNHEY, CDR2 SMNVEV (reference sequence). This CDR3 region has 15 residues. The ends lost 5 bases at V and 2 bases at J; junction bases unmatched: 2. CDR3 coding DNA: TGTGCCAGCAGTCAGACTAGCGGGGCCTACAATGAGCAGTTCTTC. Its protein product is CASSQTSGAYNEQFF.

J is TRBJ2-1 and V is TRBV12-3 or TRBV12-4; D is uncertain. The V end was cut by 4 bases, the J end by 9 bases, with 7 bases between. The CDR3 is 11 residues long. The CDR3 sequence: CASSSVSEQFF. Here the CDR3 DNA reads TGTGCCAGCAGTTCGGTATCTGAGCAGTTCTTC.

This chain joins TRBV5-1 and TRBJ2-2; D is possibly TRBD2 (6 bases). Germline assignment: CDR1 SGHRS and CDR2 YFSETQ. The CDR3 runs 16 residues. V lost 2 bases, J lost 8 bases, and 19 bases lay in between. CDR3 region: CASSLYPGTPAGELFF. Here the CDR3 DNA reads TGCGCCAGCAGCTTATATCCTGGGACTCCGGCTGGGGAGCTGTTTTTT. The full variable domain, rest sourced from reference TRBV5-1 and TRBJ2-2, is KAGVTQTPRYLIKTRGQQVTLSCSPISGHRSVSWYQQTPGQGLQFLFEYFSETQRNKGNFPGRFSGRQFSNSRSEMNVSTLELGDSALYLCASSLYPGTPAGELFFGEGSRLTVL.

V and J are TRBV7-8 and TRBJ2-7, with D possibly matching TRBD1 (5 bases). The CDR3 covers 14 residues. Between the trimmed V and J ends, which lost 1 base and 5 bases, there was a span of 12 bases. Germline values: CDR1 SGHVS, CDR2 FQNEAQ. The CDR3 region is CASSLERGGHEQYF. The CDR3 region has the DNA TGTGCCAGCAGCTTAGAAAGGGGTGGCCACGAGCAGTACTTC.

The CDR3 is CASSRDRAVTGELFF. The CDR3 DNA reads as TGTGCCAGCAGCCGGGACAGGGCGGTCACCGGGGAGCTGTTTTTT. The chain has TRBV7-9 and TRBJ2-2; the match to TRBD1 covers 9 bases. V shed 5 bases and J 4 bases; nucleotides not matched to a gene: 5. Germline CDR1 is SEHNR and CDR2 is FQNEAQ (reference sequence). The CDR3 runs 15 residues.

The chain carries TRBV7-9 and TRBJ1-1; the match to TRBD1 covers 8 bases. V lost 5 bases to trimming and J lost 0 bases; unmatched junction nucleotides: 5. Germline CDR1 SEHNR, CDR2 FQNEAQ (reference sequence). This CDR3 spans 15 amino acids. CDR3 DNA: TGTGCCAGCAGCCTTCAGGGGGCCGTGAACACTGAAGCTTTCTTT. It codes for CASSLQGAVNTEAFF.